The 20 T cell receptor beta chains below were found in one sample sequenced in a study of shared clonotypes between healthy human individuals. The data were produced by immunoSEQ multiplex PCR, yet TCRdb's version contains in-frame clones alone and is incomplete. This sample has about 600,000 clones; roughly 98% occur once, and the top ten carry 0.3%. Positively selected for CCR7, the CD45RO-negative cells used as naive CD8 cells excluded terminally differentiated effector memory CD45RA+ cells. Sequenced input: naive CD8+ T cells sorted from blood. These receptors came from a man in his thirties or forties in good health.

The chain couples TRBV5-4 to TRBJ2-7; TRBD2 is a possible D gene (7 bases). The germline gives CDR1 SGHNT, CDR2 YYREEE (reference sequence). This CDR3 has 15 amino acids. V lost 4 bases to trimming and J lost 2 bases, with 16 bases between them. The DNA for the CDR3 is TGTGCCAGCAGCGGGGGGGCTGGAAATGCCTACGAGCAGTACTTC. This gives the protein CASSGGAGNAYEQYF.

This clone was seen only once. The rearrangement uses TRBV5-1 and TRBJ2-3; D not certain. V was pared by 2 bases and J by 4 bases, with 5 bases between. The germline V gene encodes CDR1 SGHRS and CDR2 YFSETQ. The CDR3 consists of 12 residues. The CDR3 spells CASSFSPDTQYF. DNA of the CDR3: TGCGCCAGCAGCTTTAGCCCAGATACGCAGTATTTT.

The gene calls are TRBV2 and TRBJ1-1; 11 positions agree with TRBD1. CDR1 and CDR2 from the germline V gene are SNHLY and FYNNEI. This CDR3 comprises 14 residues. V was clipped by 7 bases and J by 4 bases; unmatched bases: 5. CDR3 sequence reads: CASKDRGRITEAFF. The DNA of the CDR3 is TGTGCCAGCAAGGACAGGGGGCGAATCACTGAAGCTTTCTTT.

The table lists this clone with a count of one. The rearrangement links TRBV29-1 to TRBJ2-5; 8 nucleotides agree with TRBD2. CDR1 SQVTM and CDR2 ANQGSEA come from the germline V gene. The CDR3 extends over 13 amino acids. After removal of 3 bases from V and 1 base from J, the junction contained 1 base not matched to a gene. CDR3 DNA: TGCAGCGTTGAGAGCGGGGGCCAAGAGACCCAGTACTTC. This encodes CSVESGGQETQYF.

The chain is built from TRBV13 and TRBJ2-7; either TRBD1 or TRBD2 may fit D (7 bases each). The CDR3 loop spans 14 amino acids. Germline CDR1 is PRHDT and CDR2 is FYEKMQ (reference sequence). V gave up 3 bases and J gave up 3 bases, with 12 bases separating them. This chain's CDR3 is CASSFGGTDYEQYF. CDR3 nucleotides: TGTGCCAGCAGCTTCGGGGGGACAGACTACGAGCAGTACTTC.

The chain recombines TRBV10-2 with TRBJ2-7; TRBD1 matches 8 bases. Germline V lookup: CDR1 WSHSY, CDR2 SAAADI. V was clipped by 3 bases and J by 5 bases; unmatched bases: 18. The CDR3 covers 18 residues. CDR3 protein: CASSDLQGVMANTDEQYF. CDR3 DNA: TGCGCCAGCAGTGACTTACAGGGGGTAATGGCTAATACCGACGAGCAGTACTTC.

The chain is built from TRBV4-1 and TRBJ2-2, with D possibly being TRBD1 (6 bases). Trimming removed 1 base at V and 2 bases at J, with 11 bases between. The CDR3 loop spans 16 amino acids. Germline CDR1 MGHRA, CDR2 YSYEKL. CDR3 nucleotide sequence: TGCGCCAGCAGCCAAGGCCCGGACAGCAACACCGGGGAGCTGTTTTTT. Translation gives CASSQGPDSNTGELFF.

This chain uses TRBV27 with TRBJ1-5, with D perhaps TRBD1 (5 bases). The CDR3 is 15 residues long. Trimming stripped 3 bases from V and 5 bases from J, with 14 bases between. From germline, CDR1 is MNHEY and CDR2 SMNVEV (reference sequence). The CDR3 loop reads CASSFGGFGDQPQHF. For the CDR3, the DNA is TGTGCCAGCAGTTTCGGGGGATTTGGGGATCAGCCCCAGCATTTT.

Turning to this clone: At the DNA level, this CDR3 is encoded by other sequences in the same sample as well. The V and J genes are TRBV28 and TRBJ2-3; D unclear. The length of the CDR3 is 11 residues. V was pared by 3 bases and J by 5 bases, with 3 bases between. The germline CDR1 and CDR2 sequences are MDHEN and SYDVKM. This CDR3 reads CASSFRDTQYF. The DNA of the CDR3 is TGTGCCAGCAGTTTTAGAGATACGCAGTATTTT.

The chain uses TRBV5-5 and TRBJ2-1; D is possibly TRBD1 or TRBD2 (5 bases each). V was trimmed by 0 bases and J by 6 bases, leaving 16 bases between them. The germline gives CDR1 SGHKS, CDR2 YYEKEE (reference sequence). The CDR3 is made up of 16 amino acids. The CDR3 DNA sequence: TGTGCCAGCAGCTTGGCCCTGGGGGACCTTCCCAATGAGCAGTTCTTC. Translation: CASSLALGDLPNEQFF.

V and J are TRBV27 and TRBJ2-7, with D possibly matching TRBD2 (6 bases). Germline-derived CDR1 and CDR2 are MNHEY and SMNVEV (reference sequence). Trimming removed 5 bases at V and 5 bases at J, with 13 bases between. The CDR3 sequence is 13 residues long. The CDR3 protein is CASSPREFHEQYF. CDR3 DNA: TGTGCCAGCAGTCCCCGGGAGTTCCACGAGCAGTACTTC.

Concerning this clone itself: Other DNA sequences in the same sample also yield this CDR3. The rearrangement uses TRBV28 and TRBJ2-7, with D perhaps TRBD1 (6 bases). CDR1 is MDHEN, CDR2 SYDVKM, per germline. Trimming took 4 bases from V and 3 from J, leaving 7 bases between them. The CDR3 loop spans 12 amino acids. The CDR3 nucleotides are TGTGCCAGCAGTTCGGACAGCTACGAGCAGTACTTC. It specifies CASSSDSYEQYF.

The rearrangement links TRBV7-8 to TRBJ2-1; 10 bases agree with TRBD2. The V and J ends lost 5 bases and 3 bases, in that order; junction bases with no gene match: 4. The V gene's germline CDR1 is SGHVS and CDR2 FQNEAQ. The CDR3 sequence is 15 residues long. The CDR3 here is CASSHSSGGYNEQFF. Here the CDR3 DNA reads TGTGCCAGCAGCCACTCTAGCGGGGGCTACAATGAGCAGTTCTTC. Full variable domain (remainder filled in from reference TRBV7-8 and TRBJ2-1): GAGVSQSPRYKVAKRGQDVALRCDPISGHVSLFWYQQALGQGPEFLTYFQNEAQLDKSGLPSDRFFAERPEGSVSTLKIQRTQQEDSAVYLCASSHSSGGYNEQFFGPGTRLTVL.

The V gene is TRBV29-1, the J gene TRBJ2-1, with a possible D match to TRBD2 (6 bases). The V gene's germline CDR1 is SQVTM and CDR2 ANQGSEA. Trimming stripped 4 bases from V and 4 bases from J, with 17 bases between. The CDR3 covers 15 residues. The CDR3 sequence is CSVVGGSQEYNEQFF. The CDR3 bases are TGCAGCGTTGTTGGAGGGAGTCAGGAATACAATGAGCAGTTCTTC.

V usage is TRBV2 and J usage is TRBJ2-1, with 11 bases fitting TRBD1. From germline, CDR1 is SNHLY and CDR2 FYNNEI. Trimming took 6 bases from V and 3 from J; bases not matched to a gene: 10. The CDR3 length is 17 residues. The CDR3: CASSHIMGTGGYNEQFF. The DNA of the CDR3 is TGTGCCAGCAGCCATATTATGGGGACAGGGGGCTACAATGAGCAGTTCTTC. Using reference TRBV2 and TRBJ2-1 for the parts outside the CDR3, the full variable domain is EPEVTQTPSHQVTQMGQEVILRCVPISNHLYFYWYRQILGQKVEFLVSFYNNEISEKSEIFDDQFSVERPDGSNFTLKIRSTKLEDSAMYFCASSHIMGTGGYNEQFFGPGTRLTVL.

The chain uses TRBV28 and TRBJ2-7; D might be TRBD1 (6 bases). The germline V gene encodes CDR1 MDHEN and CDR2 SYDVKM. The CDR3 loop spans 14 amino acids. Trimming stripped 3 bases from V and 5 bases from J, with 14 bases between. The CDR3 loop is CASSLSLGDNEQYF. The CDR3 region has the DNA TGTGCCAGCAGTTTGAGTCTGGGGGACAACGAGCAGTACTTC.

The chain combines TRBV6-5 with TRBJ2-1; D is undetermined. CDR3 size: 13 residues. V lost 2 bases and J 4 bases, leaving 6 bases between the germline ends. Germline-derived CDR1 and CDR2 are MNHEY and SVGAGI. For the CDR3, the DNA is TGTGCCAGCAGTTACGACACTTACAATGAGCAGTTCTTC. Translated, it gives CASSYDTYNEQFF.

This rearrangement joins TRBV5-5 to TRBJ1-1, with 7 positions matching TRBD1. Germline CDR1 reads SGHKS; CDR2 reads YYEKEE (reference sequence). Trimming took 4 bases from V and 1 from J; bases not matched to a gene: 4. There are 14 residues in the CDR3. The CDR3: CASSTHRGNTEAFF. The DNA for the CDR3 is TGTGCCAGCAGCACACACAGGGGGAACACTGAAGCTTTCTTT.

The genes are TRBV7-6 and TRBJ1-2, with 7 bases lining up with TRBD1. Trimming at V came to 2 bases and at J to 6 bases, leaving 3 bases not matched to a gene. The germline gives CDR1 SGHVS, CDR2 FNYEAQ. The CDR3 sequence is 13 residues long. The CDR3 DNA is TGTGCCAGCAGCTTAACCCAGGGGGATGGCTACACCTTC. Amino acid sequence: CASSLTQGDGYTF.

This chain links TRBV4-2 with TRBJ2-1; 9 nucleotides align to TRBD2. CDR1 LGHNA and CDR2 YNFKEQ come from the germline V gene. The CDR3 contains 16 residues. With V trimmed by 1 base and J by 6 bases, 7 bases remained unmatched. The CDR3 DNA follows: TGTGCCAGCAGCCAAGGTCTTCTAGCGGGACCCAATGAGCAGTTCTTC. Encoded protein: CASSQGLLAGPNEQFF.